The 30 T cell receptor beta chains presented below share a single source sample, sequenced in a study of T cell changes during pregnancy in multiple sclerosis. Using immunoSEQ multiplex PCR, the repertoire was profiled, and TCRdb retains in-frame clones only, with some absent. This table has 30,000 to 45,000 clones, roughly 89% appearing once. The material was CD4+ T cells from peripheral blood mononuclear cells, obtained in the second trimester of pregnancy. Receptors originate from a female donor in good health, enrolled as a control in a pregnancy study.

The chain joins TRBV5-1 to TRBJ2-7, with D perhaps TRBD2 (5 bases). The CDR3 extends over 15 amino acids. In germline, CDR1 is SGHRS, CDR2 YFSETQ. V was pared by 1 base and J by 3 bases, with 14 bases between. DNA for the CDR3: TGCGCCAGCAGCTTGTCAGCCCCGGCGGGCTACGAGCAGTACTTC. Translating it yields CASSLSAPAGYEQYF.

This clone occurred once. The chain carries TRBV4-1 and TRBJ1-2; no firm D call. With 3 bases removed from V and 7 bases from J, the gap between germline ends came to 9 bases. Germline loops: CDR1 MGHRA, CDR2 YSYEKL. CDR3 length equals 12 residues. DNA of the CDR3: TGCGCCAGCAGCCAGTGGCGAGGTGGCTACACCTTC. Its protein product is CASSQWRGGYTF.

The chain links TRBV9 to TRBJ1-1; D is unresolved. The CDR3 runs 14 residues. V was clipped by 1 base and J by 1 base, with 8 bases between them. The germline V gene encodes CDR1 SGDLS and CDR2 YYNGEE. This chain's CDR3 is CASSVSTENTEAFF. In DNA, the CDR3 is TGTGCCAGCAGCGTATCTACAGAGAACACTGAAGCTTTCTTT.

This clone was detected once. The rearrangement joins TRBV29-1 to TRBJ2-1; 11 bases are shared with TRBD2. With 4 bases clipped from V and 1 base from J, the junction kept 9 bases outside the gene matches. This CDR3 has 17 residues. Germline assignment: CDR1 SQVTM and CDR2 ANQGSEA. In nucleotides, the CDR3 is TGCAGCGTTGTAGGGACTAGCGGATACCCTTCCTACAATGAGCAGTTCTTC. As protein: CSVVGTSGYPSYNEQFF.

The chain joins TRBV11-2 to TRBJ1-2; 9 bases align to TRBD1. Germline values: CDR1 SGHAT, CDR2 FQNNGV. The CDR3 has 13 amino acids. Trimming removed 2 bases from V and 10 bases from J; junction bases left unmatched: 5. Here the CDR3 reads CASSLNRGHFYTF. CDR3 bases: TGTGCCAGCAGCTTAAACAGGGGGCACTTCTACACCTTC.

V gene TRBV5-3 combines with J gene TRBJ2-1; TRBD2 agrees at 9 bases. TRBV5-3 counts as an open reading frame of uncertain function. V was pared by 5 bases and J by 2 bases, with 11 bases of the junction left unmatched. The length of the CDR3 is 17 residues. The CDR3 spells CARRRGTGTSTYNEQFF. CDR3 nucleotides: TGTGCCAGAAGACGGGGAACCGGGACTAGCACCTACAATGAGCAGTTCTTC.

The rearrangement links TRBV19 to TRBJ1-1, with D perhaps matching TRBD1 (6 bases). Germline CDR1 and CDR2: LNHDA and SQIVND (reference sequence). CDR3 length equals 19 residues. V was clipped by 1 base and J by 0 bases, with 21 bases between them. Written as DNA, the CDR3 is TGTGCCAGTAGTATAGGAAGGGGGGGGGTCGGACGGCTGAACACTGAAGCTTTCTTT. Encoded protein: CASSIGRGGVGRLNTEAFF.

The rearrangement uses TRBV7-9 and TRBJ2-1, with TRBD2 identical over 9 bases. Trimming at V came to 5 bases and at J to 0 bases, leaving 14 bases not matched to a gene. Per germline, CDR1 SEHNR and CDR2 FQNEAQ (reference sequence). This CDR3 contains 19 residues. DNA for the CDR3: TGTGCCAGCAGCCCCCGACAGGGCGGTAGCGGGAGCTCCTACAATGAGCAGTTCTTC. Translating it yields CASSPRQGGSGSSYNEQFF.

This clone came up once. An end of the junction does not agree with germline; a read error may underlie this. This chain connects TRBV5-8 to TRBJ1-2; D gene ambiguous. The CDR3 runs 11 residues. Germline values: CDR1 SGHTS, CDR2 YDEGEE. In DNA, the CDR3 is TGTGCCAGCAGCTCAAACTACGGCTACACCTTC. Amino acids: CASSSNYGYTF.

This rearrangement joins TRBV2 to TRBJ1-3; D is unresolved. Germline lookup yields CDR1 SNHLY and CDR2 FYNNEI. The CDR3 is made up of 13 amino acids. Trimming stripped 8 bases from V and 0 bases from J, with 8 bases between. CDR3 residues: CASPKSSGNTIYF. The CDR3, as DNA: TGTGCCAGCCCGAAGAGCTCTGGAAACACCATATATTTT.

The chain recombines TRBV7-2 with TRBJ1-3; tentatively, D is TRBD1 (5 bases). This CDR3 region has 14 residues. Trimming removed 6 bases at V and 1 base at J, with 10 bases between. The germline CDR1 and CDR2 sequences are SGHTA and FQGNSA. CDR3 bases: TGTGCCAGCAGATTCGGGACTTCTGGAAACACCATATATTTT. This translates into CASRFGTSGNTIYF.

The J gene is TRBJ1-2, the V gene TRBV5-4; D might be TRBD1 (5 bases). The CDR3 contains 18 residues. Germline lookup yields CDR1 SGHNT and CDR2 YYREEE (reference sequence). V was pared by 4 bases and J by 0 bases, with 22 bases between. In DNA, the CDR3 is TGTGCCAGCAGCGTGTATATCCCCCAGGGCGACTCTAACTATGGCTACACCTTC. This translates into CASSVYIPQGDSNYGYTF. Using reference TRBV5-4 and TRBJ1-2 for the parts outside the CDR3, the full variable domain is ETGVTQSPTHLIKTRGQQVTLRCSSQSGHNTVSWYQQALGQGPQFIFQYYREEENGRGNFPPRFSGLQFPNYSSELNVNALELDDSALYLCASSVYIPQGDSNYGYTFGSGTRLTVV.

The chain combines TRBV11-2 with TRBJ1-3; no reliable D call. This CDR3 region has 14 residues. V was clipped by 1 base and J by 6 bases, with 10 bases between them. Germline lookup yields CDR1 SGHAT and CDR2 FQNNGV. CDR3 protein: CASSLGTLANTIYF. In DNA form, the CDR3 reads TGTGCCAGCAGCTTAGGGACTCTCGCAAACACCATATATTTT.

The chain recombines TRBV2 with TRBJ1-1, with D perhaps matching TRBD1 (5 bases). CDR3 length: 11 residues. V gave up 6 bases and J gave up 9 bases, with 11 bases separating them. Germline CDR1 SNHLY, CDR2 FYNNEI. In DNA form, the CDR3 reads TGTGCCAGCAGAGGGGCTATCCAAGCTTTCTTT. Protein: CASRGAIQAFF.

The chain uses TRBV6-1 and TRBJ2-3, with a possible D match to TRBD2 (6 bases). Trimming pared 4 bases from V and 3 bases from J, leaving 14 bases between. Germline lookup yields CDR1 MNHNS and CDR2 SASEGT. The CDR3 loop spans 15 amino acids. The CDR3 protein is CASSAQSLATDTQYF. CDR3 coding DNA: TGTGCCAGCAGTGCACAATCACTAGCAACAGATACGCAGTATTTT.

The CDR3 bases are TGTGCCAGCAGCTTACGAGGGCCGAGCTCCTATAATTCACCCCTCCACTTT. Amino acids: CASSLRGPSSYNSPLHF. V gene TRBV7-8 combines with J gene TRBJ1-6; unclear D gene. Germline values: CDR1 SGHVS, CDR2 FQNEAQ. This CDR3 is 17 amino acids long. V shed 2 bases and J shed 0 bases, with 11 bases lying between them.

On this clone itself: Additional DNA sequences in this sample encode the identical CDR3. This sequence joins TRBV5-1 and TRBJ1-1; TRBD1 aligns across 7 bases. The CDR3 covers 16 residues. After removal of 0 bases from V and 0 bases from J, the junction contained 5 bases not matched to a gene. Germline loops: CDR1 SGHRS, CDR2 YFSETQ. Here the CDR3 reads CASSLEAGGMNTEAFF. CDR3 DNA: TGCGCCAGCAGCTTGGAGGCAGGGGGAATGAACACTGAAGCTTTCTTT.

The chain links TRBV7-2 to TRBJ2-1; 11 bases align to TRBD2. The V gene's germline CDR1 is SGHTA and CDR2 FQGNSA. V gave up 1 base and J gave up 10 bases; unmatched junction bases: 6. This CDR3 has 15 amino acids. CDR3 nucleotides: TGTGCCAGCAGCTTAGATAGCGGGGGGGCCAAGGAGCAGTTCTTC. Translating gives CASSLDSGGAKEQFF. The full variable domain, in which reference TRBV7-2 and TRBJ2-1 provide the parts outside the CDR3, is GAGVSQSPSNKVTEKGKDVELRCDPISGHTALYWYRQSLGQGLEFLIYFQGNSAPDKSGLPSDRFSAERTGGSVSTLTIQRTQQEDSAVYLCASSLDSGGAKEQFFGPGTRLTVL.

This chain links TRBV6-5 with TRBJ1-1; D is possibly TRBD1 (6 bases). The CDR3 consists of 15 residues. V was trimmed by 4 bases and J by 6 bases, leaving 18 bases between them. The germline gives CDR1 MNHEY, CDR2 SVGAGI. CDR3 residues: CASSLHKLQGAEAFF. The DNA for the CDR3 is TGTGCCAGCAGTTTACATAAATTACAGGGCGCTGAAGCTTTCTTT.

This clone showed up just a few times. This sequence joins TRBV29-1 and TRBJ2-5; TRBD2 agrees at 7 bases. Germline V gene lookup returns CDR1 SQVTM and CDR2 ANQGSEA. The CDR3 spans 16 residues. Trimming took 4 bases from V and 3 from J; bases not matched to a gene: 14. The CDR3 is CSVVLYGEGREETQYF. Written as DNA, the CDR3 is TGCAGCGTTGTCCTGTATGGGGAGGGCCGGGAAGAGACCCAGTACTTC.

The V call is TRBV7-2, the J call TRBJ1-2, with a weak D call TRBD1 (6 bases). Trimming pared 6 bases from V and 8 bases from J, leaving 19 bases between. This CDR3 region has 14 residues. Germline CDR1 SGHTA, CDR2 FQGNSA. The CDR3 protein is CASRRTRGRQGYTF. In nucleotides, the CDR3 is TGTGCCAGCAGGCGAACCAGGGGAAGGCAGGGCTACACCTTC.

This rearrangement joins TRBV7-3 to TRBJ1-2; 7 nucleotides agree with TRBD1. From germline, CDR1 is SGHTA and CDR2 FQGTGA. J lost 3 bases, V lost 2 bases, and 0 bases had no gene match. The CDR3 contains 13 residues. The CDR3 loop is CASSLQGDYGYTF. CDR3 sequence (DNA): TGTGCCAGCAGCTTACAGGGGGACTATGGCTACACCTTC.

This chain joins TRBV18 and TRBJ1-5; weak D call: TRBD1 (6 bases). The CDR3 is made up of 13 amino acids. CDR1 is KGHSH, CDR2 LQKENI, per germline. V lost 1 base and J 6 bases, leaving 7 bases between the germline ends. DNA for the CDR3: TGTGCCAGCTCACCACGAGGGGGTCAGCCCCAGCATTTT. As protein: CASSPRGGQPQHF. Looking up the rest from reference TRBV18 and TRBJ1-5 gives the full variable domain: NAGVMQNPRHLVRRRGQEARLRCSPMKGHSHVYWYRQLPEEGLKFMVYLQKENIIDESGMPKERFSAEFPKEGPSILRIQQVVRGDSAAYFCASSPRGGQPQHFGDGTRLSIL.

The V and J genes are TRBV10-2 and TRBJ2-7, with a tentative D call TRBD1 (6 bases). The CDR3 is 16 amino acids. The V end lost 6 bases, the J end lost 0 bases, and 18 bases lay between the germline ends. Germline loops: CDR1 WSHSY, CDR2 SAAADI. The CDR3 spells CASSPAWGPHSYEQYF. The CDR3 DNA sequence: TGCGCCAGCAGCCCGGCCTGGGGGCCACACTCCTACGAGCAGTACTTC.

The chain links TRBV6-1 to TRBJ2-1, with D perhaps TRBD1 (6 bases). V shed 7 bases and J shed 7 bases, with 20 bases lying between them. Germline CDR1 MNHNS, CDR2 SASEGT. This CDR3 spans 15 amino acids. The chain's CDR3 is CASMTGRVGWNEQFF. The CDR3 coding sequence is TGTGCCAGCATGACAGGCCGGGTGGGATGGAATGAGCAGTTCTTC.

As DNA, the CDR3 is TGTGCCAGCTCACCAAGGGACAGGGTAGGAGGCTACACCTTC. It specifies CASSPRDRVGGYTF. The V and J genes are TRBV18 and TRBJ1-2; 9 bases match TRBD1. CDR3 length: 14 amino acids. Germline loops: CDR1 KGHSH, CDR2 LQKENI. With V trimmed by 2 bases and J by 8 bases, 6 bases remained unmatched.

The genes are TRBV7-2 and TRBJ2-3, with D maybe TRBD2 (7 bases). V lost 2 bases and J lost 8, with 20 bases in between. There are 16 residues in the CDR3. Germline loops: CDR1 SGHTA, CDR2 FQGNSA. In DNA, the CDR3 is TGTGCCAGCAGCTTAATGGCGGGGGCCTTGATGGGTACGCAGTATTTT. It encodes CASSLMAGALMGTQYF.

The V call is TRBV5-1, the J call TRBJ2-3; tentatively, D is TRBD1 (6 bases). V lost 3 bases and J 5 bases, leaving 13 bases between the germline ends. The CDR3 contains 14 residues. The germline gives CDR1 SGHRS, CDR2 YFSETQ. This CDR3 is CASSSGVSGDTQYF. Here the CDR3 DNA reads TGCGCCAGCAGCTCAGGGGTTTCAGGAGATACGCAGTATTTT.

CDR3 sequence: CASSQGTGGGQPQHF. The CDR3 DNA reads TGTGCCAGTAGTCAAGGAACAGGGGGAGGACAGCCCCAGCATTTT. The chain is built from TRBV19 and TRBJ1-5, with 8 bases that match TRBD1. This CDR3 has 15 amino acids. J gave up 7 bases and V 5 bases, and 10 bases lay outside the gene matches. Per the germline V gene, CDR1 is LNHDA and CDR2 is SQIVND (reference sequence).

This chain links TRBV2 with TRBJ2-5; 13 nucleotides match TRBD2. The J call is doubtful: the DNA matches TRBJ2-7 better. Germline V gene sequence: CDR1 SNHLY, CDR2 FYNNEI. The CDR3 loop spans 15 amino acids. This CDR3 reads CASSARLAGGGEQYF. The DNA for the CDR3 is TGTGCCAGCAGCGCGCGACTAGCGGGAGGAGGCGAGCAGTACTTC.